Following are 2 T cell receptor beta chains from one sample sequenced in a study of T cell responses to AZD1222 COVID-19 vaccine. The table came from immunoSEQ multiplex PCR; TCRdb's copy has only in-frame clones and leaves some out. Of around 180,000 clones listed, about 89% are singletons. The specimen comprised peripheral blood, sampled on day 0 of MenACWY control vaccination. The receptors originated from an adult in good health.

The chain carries TRBV7-2 and TRBJ2-5; TRBD1 or TRBD2 may be the D gene (5 bases each). This CDR3 spans 15 amino acids. Trimming stripped 3 bases from V and 3 bases from J, with 14 bases between. In germline, CDR1 is SGHTA, CDR2 FQGNSA. The CDR3 DNA reads TGTGCCAGCAGCTTCCGACGGGGCGTAAAAGAGACCCAGTACTTC. Protein product: CASSFRRGVKETQYF.

The V gene is TRBV3-1 (or the pseudogene TRBV3-2), the J gene TRBJ2-7; 7 bases map to TRBD2. Trimming took 1 base from V and 7 from J; bases not matched to a gene: 1. The CDR3 has 12 residues. Germline V gene lookup returns CDR1 LGHDT and CDR2 YNNKEL (reference sequence). The CDR3 sequence is CASSQGGGEQYF. The CDR3, as DNA: TGTGCCAGCAGCCAAGGGGGAGGGGAGCAGTACTTC.